This T cell receptor beta chain appears in the sequencing data of a study of shared clonotypes between healthy human individuals. Germline CDR1 and CDR2: LGHNA and YNFKEQ. V lost 0 bases, J lost 0 bases, and 8 bases stayed unmatched. CDR3 length equals 18 residues. The repertoire was sequenced with immunoSEQ multiplex PCR; TCRdb's copy has only in-frame clones and lacks some. The sample lists over a million clones, roughly 96% seen once, with roughly 1.1% in the top ten. The source is a man aged 25-45 years in good health. This chain links TRBV4-2 with TRBJ2-1, with TRBD1 matching 7 bases. Source material: naive CD4+ T cells sorted from blood. Stated subset: CD45RA+ positively selected. CDR3 sequence: CASSQEITGAGSYNEQFF. CDR3 bases: TGTGCCAGCAGCCAAGAGATTACAGGGGCAGGCTCCTACAATGAGCAGTTCTTC.